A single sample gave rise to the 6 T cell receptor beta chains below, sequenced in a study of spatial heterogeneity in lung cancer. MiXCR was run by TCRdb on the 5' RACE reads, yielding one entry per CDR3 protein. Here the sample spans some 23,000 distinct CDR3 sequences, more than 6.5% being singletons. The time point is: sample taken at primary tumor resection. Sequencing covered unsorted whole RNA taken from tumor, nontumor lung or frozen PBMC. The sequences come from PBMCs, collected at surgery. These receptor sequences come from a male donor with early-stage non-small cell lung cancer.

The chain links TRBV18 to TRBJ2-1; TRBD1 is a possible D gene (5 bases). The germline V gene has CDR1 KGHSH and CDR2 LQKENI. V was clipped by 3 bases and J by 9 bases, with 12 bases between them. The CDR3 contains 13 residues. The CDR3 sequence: CASSPDSLGEQFF. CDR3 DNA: TGTGCCAGCTCACCCGACAGTCTCGGTGAGCAGTTCTTC.

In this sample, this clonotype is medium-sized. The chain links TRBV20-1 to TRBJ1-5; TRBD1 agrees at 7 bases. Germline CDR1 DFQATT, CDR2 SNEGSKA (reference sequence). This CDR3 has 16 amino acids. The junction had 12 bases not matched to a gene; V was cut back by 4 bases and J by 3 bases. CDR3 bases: TGCAGTGCTAAAAAAGGGGGACAGTTGGCCAATCAGCCCCAGCATTTT. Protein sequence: CSAKKGGQLANQPQHF.

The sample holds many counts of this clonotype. The CDR3 spells CASSLYGGTAPDTQYF. The CDR3 DNA reads TGTGCCAGCAGCTTATATGGGGGGACGGCCCCTGATACGCAGTATTTT. The V call is TRBV7-8, the J call TRBJ2-3; a weak D match, TRBD2 (6 bases). This CDR3 comprises 16 residues. Germline V gene data show CDR1 as SGHVS and CDR2 as FQNEAQ. Trimming stripped 2 bases from V and 6 bases from J, with 18 bases between.

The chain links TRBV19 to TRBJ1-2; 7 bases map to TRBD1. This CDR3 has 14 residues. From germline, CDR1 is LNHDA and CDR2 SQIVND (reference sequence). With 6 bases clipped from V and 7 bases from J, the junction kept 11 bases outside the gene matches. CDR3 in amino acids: CASRRQGESSGYTF. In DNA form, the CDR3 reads TGTGCCAGTAGAAGACAGGGAGAAAGTAGTGGCTACACCTTC.

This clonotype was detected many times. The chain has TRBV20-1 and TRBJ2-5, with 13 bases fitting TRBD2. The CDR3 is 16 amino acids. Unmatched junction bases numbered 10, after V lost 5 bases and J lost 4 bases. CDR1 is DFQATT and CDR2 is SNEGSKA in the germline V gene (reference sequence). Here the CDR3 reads CSAHGTSGRAGETQYF. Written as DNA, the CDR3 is TGCAGTGCTCACGGTACTAGCGGGAGGGCCGGAGAGACCCAGTACTTC.

The CDR3 loop is CASSLGQGRTDTQYF. The CDR3 DNA is TGTGCCAGCAGTCTAGGACAGGGGCGCACAGATACGCAGTATTTT. The gene calls are TRBV12-3 or TRBV12-4 and TRBJ2-3; TRBD1 matches at 9 bases. Trimming took 5 bases from V and 1 from J; bases not matched to a gene: 4. The CDR3 is made up of 15 amino acids.